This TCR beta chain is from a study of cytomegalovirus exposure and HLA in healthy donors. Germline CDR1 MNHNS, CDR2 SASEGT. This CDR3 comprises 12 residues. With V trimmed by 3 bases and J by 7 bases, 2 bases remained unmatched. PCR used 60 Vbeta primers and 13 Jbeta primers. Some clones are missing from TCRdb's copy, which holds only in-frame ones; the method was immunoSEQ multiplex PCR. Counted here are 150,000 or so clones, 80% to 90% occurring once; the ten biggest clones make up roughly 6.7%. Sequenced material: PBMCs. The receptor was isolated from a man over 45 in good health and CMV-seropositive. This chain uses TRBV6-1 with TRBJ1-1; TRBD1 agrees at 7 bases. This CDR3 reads CASSETGNEAFF. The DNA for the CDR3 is TGTGCCAGCAGTGAGACAGGGAATGAAGCTTTCTTT.